This section outlines one TCR beta chain sequence together with its context. Its target is unknown. This sample stems from a study of early T cells in non-severe SARS-CoV-2 infection. Broader study findings: Database matching using VDJdb favored anti-spike CD8 responses, with private and CD4 specificities left missing.

TCRdb re-called the 5' RACE reads through MiXCR, storing one row per CDR3 protein. The table has just over 65,000 distinct CDR3 sequences, roughly 13% seen once; the top ten hold about 8.3%. Sequenced sample: whole blood. The receptor's source is an adult who was a healthcare worker with PCR-confirmed SARS-CoV-2 infection or an uninfected control (not recorded which).

CDR3 amino acids: CASREQGNEQYF. The DNA of the CDR3 is TGTGCCAGCAGGGAACAGGGGAACGAGCAGTACTTC. The chain carries TRBV6-2 or TRBV6-3 and TRBJ2-7, with 7 bases that match TRBD1. This CDR3 region has 12 residues. J was trimmed by 5 bases and V by 6 bases; bases with no gene match: 4. The V gene's germline CDR1 is MNHEY and CDR2 SVGEGT.